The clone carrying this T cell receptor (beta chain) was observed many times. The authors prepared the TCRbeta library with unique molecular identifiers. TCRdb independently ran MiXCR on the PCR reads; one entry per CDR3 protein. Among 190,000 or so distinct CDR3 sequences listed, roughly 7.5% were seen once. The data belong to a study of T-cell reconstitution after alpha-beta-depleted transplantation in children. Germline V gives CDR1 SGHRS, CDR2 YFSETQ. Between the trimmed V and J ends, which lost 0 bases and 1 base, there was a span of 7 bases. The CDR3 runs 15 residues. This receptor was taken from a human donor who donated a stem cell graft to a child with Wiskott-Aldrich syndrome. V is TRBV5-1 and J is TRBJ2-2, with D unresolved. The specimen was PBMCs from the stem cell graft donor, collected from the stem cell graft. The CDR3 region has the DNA TGCGCCAGCAGCTTGGGGCTGGGGAACACCGGGGAGCTGTTTTTT. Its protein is CASSLGLGNTGELFF.